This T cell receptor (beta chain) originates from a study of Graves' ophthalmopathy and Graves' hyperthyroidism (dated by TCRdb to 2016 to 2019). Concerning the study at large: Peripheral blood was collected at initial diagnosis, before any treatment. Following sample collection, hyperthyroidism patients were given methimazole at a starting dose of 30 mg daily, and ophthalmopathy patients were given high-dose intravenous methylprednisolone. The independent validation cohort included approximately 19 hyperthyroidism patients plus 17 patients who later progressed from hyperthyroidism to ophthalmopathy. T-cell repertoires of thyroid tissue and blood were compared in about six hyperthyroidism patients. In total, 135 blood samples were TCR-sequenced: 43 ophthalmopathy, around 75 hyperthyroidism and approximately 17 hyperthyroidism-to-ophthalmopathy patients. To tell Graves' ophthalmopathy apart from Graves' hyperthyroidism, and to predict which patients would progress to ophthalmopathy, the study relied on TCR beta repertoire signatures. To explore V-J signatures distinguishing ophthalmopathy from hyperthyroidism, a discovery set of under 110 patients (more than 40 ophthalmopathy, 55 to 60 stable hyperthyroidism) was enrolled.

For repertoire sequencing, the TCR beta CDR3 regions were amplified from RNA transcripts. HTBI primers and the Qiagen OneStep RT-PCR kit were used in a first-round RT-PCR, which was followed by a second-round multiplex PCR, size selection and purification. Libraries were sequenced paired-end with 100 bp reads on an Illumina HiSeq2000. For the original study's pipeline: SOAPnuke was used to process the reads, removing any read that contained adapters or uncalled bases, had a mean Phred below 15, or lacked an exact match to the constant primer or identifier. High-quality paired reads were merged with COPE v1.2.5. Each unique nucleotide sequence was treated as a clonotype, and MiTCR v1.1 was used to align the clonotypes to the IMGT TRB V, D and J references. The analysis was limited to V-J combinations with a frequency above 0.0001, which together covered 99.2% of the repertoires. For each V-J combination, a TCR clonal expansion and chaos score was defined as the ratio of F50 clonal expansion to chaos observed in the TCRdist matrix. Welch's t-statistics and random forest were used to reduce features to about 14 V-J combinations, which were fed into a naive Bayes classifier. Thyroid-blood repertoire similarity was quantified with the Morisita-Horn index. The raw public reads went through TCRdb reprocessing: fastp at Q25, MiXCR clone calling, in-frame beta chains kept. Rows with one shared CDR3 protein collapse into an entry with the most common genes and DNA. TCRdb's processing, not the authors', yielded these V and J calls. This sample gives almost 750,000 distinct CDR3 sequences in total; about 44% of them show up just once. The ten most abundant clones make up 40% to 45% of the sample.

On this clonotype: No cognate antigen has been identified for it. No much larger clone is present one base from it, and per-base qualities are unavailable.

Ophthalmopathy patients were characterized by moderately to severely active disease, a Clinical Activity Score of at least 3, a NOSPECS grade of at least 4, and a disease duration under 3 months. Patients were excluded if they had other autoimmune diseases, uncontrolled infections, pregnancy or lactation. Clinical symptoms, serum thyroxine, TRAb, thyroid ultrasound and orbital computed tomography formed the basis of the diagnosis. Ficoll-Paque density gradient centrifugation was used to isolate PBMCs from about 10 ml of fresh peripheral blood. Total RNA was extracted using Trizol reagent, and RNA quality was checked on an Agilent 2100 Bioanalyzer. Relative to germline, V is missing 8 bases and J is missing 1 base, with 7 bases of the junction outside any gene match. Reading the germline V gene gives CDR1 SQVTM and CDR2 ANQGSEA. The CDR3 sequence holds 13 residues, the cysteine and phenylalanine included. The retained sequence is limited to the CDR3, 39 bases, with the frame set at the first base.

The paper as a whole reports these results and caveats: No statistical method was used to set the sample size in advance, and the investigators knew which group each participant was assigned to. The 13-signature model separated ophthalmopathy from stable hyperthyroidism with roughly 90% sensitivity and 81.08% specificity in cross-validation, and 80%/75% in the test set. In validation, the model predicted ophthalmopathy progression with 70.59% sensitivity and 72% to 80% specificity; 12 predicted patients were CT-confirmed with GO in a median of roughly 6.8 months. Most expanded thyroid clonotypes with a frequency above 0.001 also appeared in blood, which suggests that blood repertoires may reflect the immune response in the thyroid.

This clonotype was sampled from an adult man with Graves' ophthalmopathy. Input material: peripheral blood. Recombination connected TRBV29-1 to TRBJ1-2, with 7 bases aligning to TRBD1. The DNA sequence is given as TGCAGCTCGCTGGACAGGATTAACTATGGCTACACCTTC. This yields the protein CSSLDRINYGYTF.